This T cell receptor beta chain is drawn from a study of T cell repertoires in cytomegalovirus infection. On the study more broadly: It can be stated that public TCR beta signatures indicated CMV infection as well as a matching HLA type.

This clonotype was detected ten times or more. What it recognizes is unknown. Findings of the study overall: HLA-C-restricted, CMV-specific TCR beta clonotypes were dominant ex vivo. There were carriers of CMV plus the relevant HLA, and cumulative public TCR beta family frequency identified them.

Using its own MiXCR run on the reads, TCRdb lists one record per CDR3 protein. The sample holds some 300,000 distinct CDR3 sequences; about 9.2% are singletons and the top ten take less than 3%. CDR1 SQVTM and CDR2 ANQGSEA come from the germline V gene. V gave up 4 bases and J gave up 5 bases, with 12 bases separating them. CDR3 length: 13 residues. The chain recombines TRBV29-1 with TRBJ1-5; D call uncertain. The TCR originated in a human donor in good health (CMV status not recorded). Some clones in this sample may be carry-over from other donors' samples. Sequencing was performed on PBMCs. Here the CDR3 DNA reads TGCAGCGTTGGGGAAAACACATATCAGCCCCAGCATTTT. This translates into CSVGENTYQPQHF.